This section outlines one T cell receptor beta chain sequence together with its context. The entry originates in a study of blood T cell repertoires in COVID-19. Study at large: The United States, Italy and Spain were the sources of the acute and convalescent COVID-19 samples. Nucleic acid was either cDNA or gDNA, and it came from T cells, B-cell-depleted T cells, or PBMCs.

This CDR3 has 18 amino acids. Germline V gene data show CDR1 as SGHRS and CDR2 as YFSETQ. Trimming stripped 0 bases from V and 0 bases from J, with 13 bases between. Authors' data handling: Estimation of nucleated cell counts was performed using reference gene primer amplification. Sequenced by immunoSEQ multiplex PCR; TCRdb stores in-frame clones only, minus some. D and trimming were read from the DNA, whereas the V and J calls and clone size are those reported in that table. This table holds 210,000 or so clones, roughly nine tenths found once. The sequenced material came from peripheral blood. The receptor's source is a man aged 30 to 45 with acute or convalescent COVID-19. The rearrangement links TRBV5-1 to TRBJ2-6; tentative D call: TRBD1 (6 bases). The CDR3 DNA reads TGCGCCAGCAGCTTGGCCGGGACACGAAGCTCTGGGGCCAACGTCCTGACTTTC. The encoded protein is CASSLAGTRSSGANVLTF.